This TCR beta chain comes out of a study of blood T cell repertoires in COVID-19 (dated by TCRdb to about 2020). As for the study more broadly: Collaborator samples came from the United States, Italy and Spain and covered acute and convalescent phases of COVID-19. The prospective study material was composed of cDNA or gDNA derived from T cells, B-cell-depleted T cells, or PBMCs. Where available, HLA class I and class II types were obtained from metadata supplied by the sample provider rather than from assay-based typing. Deeply sampled blood TCRbeta repertoires from subjects exposed to, actively infected with, or recovered from COVID-19 were included in the dataset. The samples were drawn from the first 160 participants of the ongoing ImmuneRACE study and from over a thousand subjects provided by 6 global collaborators. A freely available public database, intended as a resource for researchers studying the immune response to SARS-CoV-2, is where the repertoires were released. Nearly every sample came with metadata listing a de-identified subject ID, COVID-19 status, age in years and sex. Broader findings and caveats from the paper: How much clinical and demographic metadata was included differed by source and by participant, and the metadata was provided uncurated.

Including the terminal cysteine and phenylalanine, the CDR3 comprises 15 residues. Only the CDR3 DNA stays, 45 bases, in frame from base 1. V gives up 3 bases and J gives up 2 bases, and the segment between their germline ends measures 12 bases. Based on the germline V gene, the CDR1 and CDR2 sequences are SGHTA and FQGTGA. About this clone: Its cognate antigen has yet to be identified. One base away there is no much larger clone; base qualities are not given.

TCRbeta CDR3 regions were amplified from genomic DNA using the immunoSEQ Assay, a bias-controlled multiplex PCR. The published analysis was carried out like this. Within the assay, amplification of reference gene primers was used to estimate how many nucleated cells each sample contained. To quantify the absolute abundance of each unique TCRbeta CDR3 rearrangement, sequence reads were collapsed and filtered. For each sample, productive Simpson clonality was calculated by taking the square root of Simpson's diversity index across productive rearrangements. Sourced from immuneACCESS, this table was stored by TCRdb with only in-frame sequences that have V and J called. A share of the clones is absent; for the studies checked, an unresolved V gene accounts for under half, and the remainder has no known explanation. V, J and clone size derive from that table, while D and trimming were established from the DNA sequence. The sample has more than 200,000 clones on record, approximately 82% of them singletons. The top ten hold roughly 8.8% of the sample.

Whole blood was collected in K2EDTA tubes by collaborating institutions according to the institutions' own protocols. For TCRbeta analysis, collaborators shipped samples in one of three forms: frozen whole blood, isolated PBMCs, or DNA extracted from either of those sample types. The sequence came from a man aged 40-49 years with active or convalescent COVID-19. The specimen sequenced was peripheral blood. The receptor chain draws on TRBV7-3 and TRBJ2-3; the D gene cannot be resolved reliably. This receptor carries the CDR3 CASSLQVGDTDTQYF. The sequenced DNA: TGTGCCAGCAGCTTGCAGGTCGGCGACACAGATACGCAGTATTTT.